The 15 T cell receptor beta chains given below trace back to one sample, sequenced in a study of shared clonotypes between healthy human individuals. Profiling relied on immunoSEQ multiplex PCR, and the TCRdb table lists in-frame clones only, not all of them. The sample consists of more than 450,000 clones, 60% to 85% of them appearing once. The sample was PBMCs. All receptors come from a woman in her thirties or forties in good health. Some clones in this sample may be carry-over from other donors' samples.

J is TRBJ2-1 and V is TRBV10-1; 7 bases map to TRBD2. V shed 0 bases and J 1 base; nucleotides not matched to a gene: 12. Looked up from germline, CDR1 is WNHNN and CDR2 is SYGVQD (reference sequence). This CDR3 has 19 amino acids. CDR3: CASSESGDLWRGSYNEQFF. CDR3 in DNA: TGCGCCAGCAGTGAGTCGGGGGACCTCTGGCGGGGGTCCTACAATGAGCAGTTCTTC.

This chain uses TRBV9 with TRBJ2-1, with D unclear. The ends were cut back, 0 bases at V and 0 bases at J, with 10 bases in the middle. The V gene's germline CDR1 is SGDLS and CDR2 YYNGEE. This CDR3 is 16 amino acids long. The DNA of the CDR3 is TGTGCCAGCAGCGTAGTCGGCGAGAGCTCCTACAATGAGCAGTTCTTC. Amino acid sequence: CASSVVGESSYNEQFF.

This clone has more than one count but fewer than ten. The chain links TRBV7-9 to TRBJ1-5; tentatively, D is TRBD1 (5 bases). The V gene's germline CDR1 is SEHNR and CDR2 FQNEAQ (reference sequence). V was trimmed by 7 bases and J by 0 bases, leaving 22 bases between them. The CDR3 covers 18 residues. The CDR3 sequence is CASNPTGTGKYSNQPQHF. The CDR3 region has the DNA TGTGCCAGCAATCCCACCGGGACGGGAAAGTATAGCAATCAGCCCCAGCATTTT.

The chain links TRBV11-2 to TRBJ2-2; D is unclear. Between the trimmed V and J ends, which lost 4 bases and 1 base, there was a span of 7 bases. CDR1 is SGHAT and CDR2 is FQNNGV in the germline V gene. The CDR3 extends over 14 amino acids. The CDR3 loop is CASSSRRNTGELFF. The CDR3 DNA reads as TGTGCCAGCAGCTCCCGGAGGAACACCGGGGAGCTGTTTTTT.

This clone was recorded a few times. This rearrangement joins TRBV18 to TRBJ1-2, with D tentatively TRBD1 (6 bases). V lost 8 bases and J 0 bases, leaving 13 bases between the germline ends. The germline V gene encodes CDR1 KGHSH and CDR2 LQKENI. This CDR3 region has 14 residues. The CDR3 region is CASRPTGSNYGYTF. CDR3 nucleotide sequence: TGTGCCAGCCGACCGACAGGTTCTAACTATGGCTACACCTTC.

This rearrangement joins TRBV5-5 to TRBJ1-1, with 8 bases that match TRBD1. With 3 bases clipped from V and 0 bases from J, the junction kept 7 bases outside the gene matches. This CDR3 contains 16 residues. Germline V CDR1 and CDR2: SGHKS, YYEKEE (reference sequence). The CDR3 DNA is TGTGCCAGCAGCTGGACAGGGCCCCTTATGAACACTGAAGCTTTCTTT. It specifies CASSWTGPLMNTEAFF.

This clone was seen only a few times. The CDR3 region is CASSEIAGLGNEQFF. The DNA of the CDR3 is TGTGCCAGCAGTGAAATAGCGGGACTCGGAAATGAGCAGTTCTTC. The rearrangement uses TRBV2 and TRBJ2-1; 8 bases line up with TRBD2. The length of the CDR3 is 15 residues. V lost 2 bases to trimming and J lost 7 bases; unmatched junction nucleotides: 7. Germline CDR1 reads SNHLY; CDR2 reads FYNNEI. The full variable domain, with the rest looked up from reference TRBV2 and TRBJ2-1, is EPEVTQTPSHQVTQMGQEVILRCVPISNHLYFYWYRQILGQKVEFLVSFYNNEISEKSEIFDDQFSVERPDGSNFTLKIRSTKLEDSAMYFCASSEIAGLGNEQFFGPGTRLTVL.

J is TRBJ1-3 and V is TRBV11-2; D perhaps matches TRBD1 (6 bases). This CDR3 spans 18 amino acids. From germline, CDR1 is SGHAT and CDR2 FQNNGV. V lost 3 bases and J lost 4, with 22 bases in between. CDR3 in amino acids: CASSFPPSTGMIGNTIYF. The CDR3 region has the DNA TGTGCCAGCAGCTTCCCCCCTTCGACAGGCATGATCGGAAACACCATATATTTT. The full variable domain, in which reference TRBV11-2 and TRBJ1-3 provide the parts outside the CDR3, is EAGVAQSPRYKIIEKRQSVAFWCNPISGHATLYWYQQILGQGPKLLIQFQNNGVVDDSQLPKDRFSAERLKGVDSTLKIQPAKLEDSAVYLCASSFPPSTGMIGNTIYFGEGSWLTVV.

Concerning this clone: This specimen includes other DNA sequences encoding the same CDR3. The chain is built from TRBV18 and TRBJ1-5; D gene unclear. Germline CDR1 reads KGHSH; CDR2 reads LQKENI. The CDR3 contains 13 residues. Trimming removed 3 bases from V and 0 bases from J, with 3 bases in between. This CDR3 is CASSPDSNQPQHF. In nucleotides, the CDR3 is TGTGCCAGCTCACCGGATAGCAATCAGCCCCAGCATTTT.

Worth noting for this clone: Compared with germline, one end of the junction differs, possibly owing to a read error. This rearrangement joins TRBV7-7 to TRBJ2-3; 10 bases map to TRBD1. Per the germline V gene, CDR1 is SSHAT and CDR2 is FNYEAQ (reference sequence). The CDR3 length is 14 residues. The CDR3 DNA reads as TGTGCTAGCAGCCGGACAGGGGGTGGAGATACGCAGTATTTT. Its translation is CASSRTGGGDTQYF.

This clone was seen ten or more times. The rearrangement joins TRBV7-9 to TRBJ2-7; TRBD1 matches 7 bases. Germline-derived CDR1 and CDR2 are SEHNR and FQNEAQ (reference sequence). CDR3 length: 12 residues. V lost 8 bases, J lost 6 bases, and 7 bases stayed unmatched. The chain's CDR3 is CASRETGSEQYF. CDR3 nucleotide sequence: TGTGCCAGCCGCGAGACAGGGAGCGAGCAGTACTTC.

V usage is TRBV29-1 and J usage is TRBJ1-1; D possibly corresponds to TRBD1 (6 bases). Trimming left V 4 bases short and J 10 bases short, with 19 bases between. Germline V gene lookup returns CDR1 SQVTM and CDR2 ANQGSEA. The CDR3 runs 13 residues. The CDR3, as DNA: TGCAGCGTTGGGGGGATTGGGGGCTTGGGAGCTTTCTTT. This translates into CSVGGIGGLGAFF. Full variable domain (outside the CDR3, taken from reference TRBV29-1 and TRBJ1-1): SAVISQKPSRDICQRGTSLTIQCQVDSQVTMMFWYRQQPGQSLTLIATANQGSEATYESGFVIDKFPISRPNLTFSTLTVSNMSPEDSSIYLCSVGGIGGLGAFFGQGTRLTVV.

The CDR3 loop reads CASSPDRAGNTIYF. The CDR3 DNA sequence: TGTGCCAGCAGCCCGGACAGGGCCGGAAACACCATATATTTT. The chain recombines TRBV7-9 with TRBJ1-3, with TRBD1 identical over 8 bases. J lost 4 bases, V lost 5 bases, and 4 bases had no gene match. The CDR3 covers 14 residues. Germline CDR1 and CDR2: SEHNR and FQNEAQ (reference sequence).

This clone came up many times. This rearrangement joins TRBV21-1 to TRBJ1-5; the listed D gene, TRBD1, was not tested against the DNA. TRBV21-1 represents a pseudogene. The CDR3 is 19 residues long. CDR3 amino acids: CASSKEVPGHSGGNQPQHF. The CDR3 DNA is TGTGCCAGCAGCAAAGAGGTCCCGGGACATTCCGGAGGCAATCAGCCCCAGCATTTT.

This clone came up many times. CDR3 in amino acids: CASSERDRSDGYTF. In DNA form, the CDR3 reads TGTGCCAGCAGTGAAAGGGACAGGAGCGATGGCTACACCTTC. The rearrangement joins TRBV2 to TRBJ1-2; the match to TRBD1 covers 8 bases. Trimming took 2 bases from V and 6 from J; bases not matched to a gene: 5. The CDR3 extends over 14 amino acids. Germline lookup yields CDR1 SNHLY and CDR2 FYNNEI. Full variable domain (outside the CDR3, taken from reference TRBV2 and TRBJ1-2): EPEVTQTPSHQVTQMGQEVILRCVPISNHLYFYWYRQILGQKVEFLVSFYNNEISEKSEIFDDQFSVERPDGSNFTLKIRSTKLEDSAMYFCASSERDRSDGYTFGSGTRLTVV.